This T cell receptor beta chain was retrieved from a study of T cell responses to AZD1222 COVID-19 vaccine. Produced via immunoSEQ multiplex PCR; TCRdb's table is partial and in-frame only. The sample includes approximately 150,000 clones, approximately 90% of them seen just once. The germline V and J ends were trimmed by 2 bases and 9 bases, with 11 bases remaining between them. The CDR3 spans 13 residues. Germline V gives CDR1 MNHNS, CDR2 SASEGT. The receptor was derived from an adult in good health. This chain connects TRBV6-1 to TRBJ1-5; D not resolved. Specimen: peripheral blood, collected on day 0 of AZD1222 vaccination. CDR3 in amino acids: CASSENYGGPQHF. The CDR3 DNA reads as TGTGCCAGCAGTGAAAATTATGGTGGGCCCCAGCATTTT.